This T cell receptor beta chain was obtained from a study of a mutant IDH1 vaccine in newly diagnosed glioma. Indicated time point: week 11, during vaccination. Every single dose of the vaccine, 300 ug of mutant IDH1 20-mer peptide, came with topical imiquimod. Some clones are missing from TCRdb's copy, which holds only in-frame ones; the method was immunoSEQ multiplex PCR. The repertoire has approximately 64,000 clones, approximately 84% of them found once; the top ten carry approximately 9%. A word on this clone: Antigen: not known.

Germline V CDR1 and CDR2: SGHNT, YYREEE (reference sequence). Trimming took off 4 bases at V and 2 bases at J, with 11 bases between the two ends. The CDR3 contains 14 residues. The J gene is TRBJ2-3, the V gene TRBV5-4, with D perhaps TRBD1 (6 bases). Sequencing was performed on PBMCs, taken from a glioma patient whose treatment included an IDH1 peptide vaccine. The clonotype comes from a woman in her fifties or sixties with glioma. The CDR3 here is CASSPDRHTDTQYF. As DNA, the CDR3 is TGTGCCAGCAGCCCGGACAGACACACAGATACGCAGTATTTT.